This T cell receptor (beta chain) is drawn from a study of T cell responses to AZD1222 COVID-19 vaccine. The CDR3 is 12 amino acids. Germline assignment: CDR1 SGHRS and CDR2 YFSETQ. V gave up 2 bases and J gave up 10 bases, with 10 bases separating them. In its sample, this clone was seen once. Its specificity is not known. TCRdb keeps only in-frame clones here, not all; method: immunoSEQ multiplex PCR. The profile covers around 150,000 clones, with just under 95% appearing a single time and about 5% taken by the ten largest. Study observations and caveats: Spike-specific TCR breadth rose after two AZD1222 doses, and depth rose as well. Baseline antibody screening turned up just a handful of seropositive AZD1222 recipients. Among the donors, most were white British and more were female, and clonal diversity was possibly underestimated.

The source of this sequence is an adult in good health. V gene TRBV5-1 combines with J gene TRBJ2-1; D call uncertain. Specimen: peripheral blood, collected on day 0 of AZD1222 vaccination. In DNA form, the CDR3 reads TGCGCCAGCAGCTTTGGTACTGGGGAGCAGTTCTTC. Its translation: CASSFGTGEQFF.